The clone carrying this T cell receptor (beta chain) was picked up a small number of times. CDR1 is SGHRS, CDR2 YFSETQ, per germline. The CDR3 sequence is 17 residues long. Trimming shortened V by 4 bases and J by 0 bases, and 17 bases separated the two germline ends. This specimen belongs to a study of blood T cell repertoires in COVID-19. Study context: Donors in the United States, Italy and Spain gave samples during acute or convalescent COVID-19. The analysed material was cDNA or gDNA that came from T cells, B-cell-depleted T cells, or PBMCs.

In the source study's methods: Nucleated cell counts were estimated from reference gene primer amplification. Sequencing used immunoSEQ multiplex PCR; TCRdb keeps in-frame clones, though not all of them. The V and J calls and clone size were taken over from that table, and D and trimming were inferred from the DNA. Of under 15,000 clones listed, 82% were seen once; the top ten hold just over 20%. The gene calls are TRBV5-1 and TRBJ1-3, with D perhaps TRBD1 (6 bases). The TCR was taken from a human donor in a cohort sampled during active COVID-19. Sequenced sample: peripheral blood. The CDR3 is CASSLLSGAHSGNTIYF. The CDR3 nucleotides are TGCGCCAGCAGCCTCCTCTCAGGGGCGCACTCTGGAAACACCATATATTTT.